This T cell receptor (beta chain) is drawn from a study of T cell responses to AZD1222 COVID-19 vaccine. To note about this clone: Antigen: not known.

Looked up from germline, CDR1 is MDHEN and CDR2 is SYDVKM. Trimming pared 5 bases from V and 0 bases from J, leaving 4 bases between. This CDR3 has 12 residues. Regarding the study as a whole: Spike-wide vaccine-associated CD4 TCRs dominated at 160-218 and 743-854.

Here immunoSEQ multiplex PCR was the method, and the copy in TCRdb shows in-frame clones only, minus some. The repertoire consists of fewer than 200,000 clones, with 91% occurring once and the leading ten covering approximately 2%. The V and J genes are TRBV28 and TRBJ1-2; no clear D gene. The origin of this receptor is an adult in good health. Sequences were derived from peripheral blood, sampled on day 0 of AZD1222 vaccination. The DNA for the CDR3 is TGTGCCAGCAGTACATCTAACTATGGCTACACCTTC. Encoded protein: CASSTSNYGYTF.